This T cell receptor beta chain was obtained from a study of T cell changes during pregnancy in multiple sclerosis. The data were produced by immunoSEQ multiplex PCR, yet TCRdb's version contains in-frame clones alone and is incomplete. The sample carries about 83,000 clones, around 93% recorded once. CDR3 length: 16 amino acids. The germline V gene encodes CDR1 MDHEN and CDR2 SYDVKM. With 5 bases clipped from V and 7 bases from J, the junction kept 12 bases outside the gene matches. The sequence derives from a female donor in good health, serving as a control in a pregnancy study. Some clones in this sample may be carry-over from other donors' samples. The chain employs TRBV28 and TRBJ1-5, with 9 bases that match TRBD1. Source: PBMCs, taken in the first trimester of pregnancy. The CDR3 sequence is CASSPLQGARRQPQHF. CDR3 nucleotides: TGTGCCAGCAGTCCTCTACAGGGGGCGAGACGGCAGCCCCAGCATTTT. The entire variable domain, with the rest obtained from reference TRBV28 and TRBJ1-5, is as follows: DVKVTQSSRYLVKRTGEKVFLECVQDMDHENMFWYRQDPGLGLRLIYFSYDVKMKEKGDIPEGYSVSREKKERFSLILESASTNQTSMYLCASSPLQGARRQPQHFGDGTRLSIL.